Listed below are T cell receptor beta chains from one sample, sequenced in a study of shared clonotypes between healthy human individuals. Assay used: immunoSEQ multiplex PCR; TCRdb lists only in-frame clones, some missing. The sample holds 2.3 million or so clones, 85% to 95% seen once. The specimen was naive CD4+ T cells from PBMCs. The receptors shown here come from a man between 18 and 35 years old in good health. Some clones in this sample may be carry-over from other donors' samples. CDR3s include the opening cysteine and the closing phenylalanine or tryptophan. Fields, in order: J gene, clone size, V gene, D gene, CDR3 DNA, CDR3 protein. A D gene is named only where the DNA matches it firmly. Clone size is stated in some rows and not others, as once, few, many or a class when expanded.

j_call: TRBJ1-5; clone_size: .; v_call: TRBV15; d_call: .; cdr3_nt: TGTGCCACCAGCAATCAGATAGGGGATAATCAGCCCCAGCATTTT; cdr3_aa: CATSNQIGDNQPQHF
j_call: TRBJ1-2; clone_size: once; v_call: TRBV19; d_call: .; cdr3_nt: TGTGCCAGTACCTCTCGGGACCGTCCGGACTATGGCTACACCTTC; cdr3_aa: CASTSRDRPDYGYTF
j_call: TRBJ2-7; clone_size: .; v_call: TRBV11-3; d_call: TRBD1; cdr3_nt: TGTGCCAGCAGCCCAGGACAGGGATGGTCCTACGAGCAGTACTTC; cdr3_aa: CASSPGQGWSYEQYF
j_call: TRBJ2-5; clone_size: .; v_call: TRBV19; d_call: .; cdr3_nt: TGTGCCAGCACCAGCCTAGGGGGGGCCCAGTACTTC; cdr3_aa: CASTSLGGAQYF
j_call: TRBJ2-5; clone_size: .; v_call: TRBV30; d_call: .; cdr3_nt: TGTGCCTGGAGCCAGACCAGGGAACAAGAGACCCAGTACTTC; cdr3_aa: CAWSQTREQETQYF
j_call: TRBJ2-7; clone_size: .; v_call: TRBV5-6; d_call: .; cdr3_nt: TGTGCCAGCAGCTTGGTAGGGACCATCTCCTACGAGCAGTACTTC; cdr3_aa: CASSLVGTISYEQYF
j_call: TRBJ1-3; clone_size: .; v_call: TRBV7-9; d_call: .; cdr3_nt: TGTGCCAGCGCACGCACCCCACTCACACCCTCCTCTGGAAACACCATATATTTT; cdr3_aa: CASARTPLTPSSGNTIYF
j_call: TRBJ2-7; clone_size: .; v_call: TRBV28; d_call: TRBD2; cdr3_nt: TGTGCCAGCAGGTCGGAGCGGGAGGTCTACGAGCAGTACTTC; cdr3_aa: CASRSEREVYEQYF
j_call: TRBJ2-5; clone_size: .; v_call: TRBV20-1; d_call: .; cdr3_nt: TGCAGTGCTTCCTTTGGTGAGACCCAGTACTTC; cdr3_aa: CSASFGETQYF
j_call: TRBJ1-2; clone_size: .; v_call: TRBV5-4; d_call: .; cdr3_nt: TGTGCCAGCAGCTTGGAGCCAGCGAGGGGCTACACCTTC; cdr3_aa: CASSLEPARGYTF
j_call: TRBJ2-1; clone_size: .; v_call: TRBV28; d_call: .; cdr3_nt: TGTGCCAGCAGTTCACCAGGTCGACCAACAGCCTACAATGAGCAGTTCTTC; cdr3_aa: CASSSPGRPTAYNEQFF
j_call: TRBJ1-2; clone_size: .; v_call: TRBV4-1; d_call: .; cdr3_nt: TGCGCCAGCAGCCAAACAGGGTTACCTAACTATGGCTACACCTTC; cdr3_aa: CASSQTGLPNYGYTF
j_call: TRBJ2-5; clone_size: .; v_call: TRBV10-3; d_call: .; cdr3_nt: TGTGCCACCGAGGGGGTAGCTGGGGAGACCCAGTACTTC; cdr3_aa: CATEGVAGETQYF
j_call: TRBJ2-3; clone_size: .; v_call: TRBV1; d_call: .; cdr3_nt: TGCACCAGCCCATCGCGGGGCCCTATCACAGATACGCAGTATTTT; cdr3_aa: CTSPSRGPITDTQYF
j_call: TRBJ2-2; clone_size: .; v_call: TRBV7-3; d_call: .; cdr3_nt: TGTGCCAGCAGCCTATACATGACAGGCACCGGGGAGCTGTTTTTT; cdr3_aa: CASSLYMTGTGELFF
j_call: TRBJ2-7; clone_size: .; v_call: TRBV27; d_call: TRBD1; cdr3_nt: TGTGCCAGCAGACTACTTTCGGGACAGGGGGCGCGAAGCTACGAGCAGTACTTC; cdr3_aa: CASRLLSGQGARSYEQYF
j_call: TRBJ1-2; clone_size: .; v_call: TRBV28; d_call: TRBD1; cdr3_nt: TGTGCCAGCAGTCCTCAGGACAGGGGGCTCCACGGCTACACCTTC; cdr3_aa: CASSPQDRGLHGYTF
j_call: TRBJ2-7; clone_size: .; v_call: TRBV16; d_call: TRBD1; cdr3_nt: TGTGCCAGCAGCCACGAGGGCACAGGGGCCAACGAGCAGTACTTC; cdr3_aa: CASSHEGTGANEQYF
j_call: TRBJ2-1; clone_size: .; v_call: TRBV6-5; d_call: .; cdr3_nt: TGTGCCAGCAGACGCCGGGACTCCAATGAGCAGTTCTTC; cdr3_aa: CASRRRDSNEQFF
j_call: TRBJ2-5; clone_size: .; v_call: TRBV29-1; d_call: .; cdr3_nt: TGCAGCGGAGGGAGGGAGACCCAGTACTTC; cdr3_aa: CSGGRETQYF
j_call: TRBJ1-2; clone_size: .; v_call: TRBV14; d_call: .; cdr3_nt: TGTGCCAGCAGCCAGTATGGAGGCCGCGGTGGCTACACCTTC; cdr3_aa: CASSQYGGRGGYTF
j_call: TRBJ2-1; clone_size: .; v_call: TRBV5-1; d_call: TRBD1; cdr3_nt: TGCGCCAGCAGCTTGGGGCCTACGGGACAGGGAAAGAATGAGCAGTTCTTC; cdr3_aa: CASSLGPTGQGKNEQFF
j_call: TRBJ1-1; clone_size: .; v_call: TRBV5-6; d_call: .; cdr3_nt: TGTGCCAGCAGCTTGGACAGGATAGCCACTGAAGCTTTCTTT; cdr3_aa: CASSLDRIATEAFF
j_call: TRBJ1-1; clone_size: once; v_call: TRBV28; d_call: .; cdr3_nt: TGTGCCAGCAGTTTAGGGGGCGGCGGAACTGAAGCTTTCTTT; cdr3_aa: CASSLGGGGTEAFF
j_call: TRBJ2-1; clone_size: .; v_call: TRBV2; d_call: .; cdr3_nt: TGTGCCAGCAGGAGCGGGTCTTACAATGAGCAGTTCTTC; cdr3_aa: CASRSGSYNEQFF
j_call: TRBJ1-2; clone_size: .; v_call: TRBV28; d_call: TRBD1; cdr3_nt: TGTGCCAGCAGCCTCCCATATGGACAGGGTAACTATGGCTACACCTTC; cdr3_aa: CASSLPYGQGNYGYTF
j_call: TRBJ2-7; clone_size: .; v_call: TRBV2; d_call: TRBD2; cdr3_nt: TGTGCCAGCAAAGCCCGCGGGAGCTCCTACGAGCAGTACTTC; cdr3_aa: CASKARGSSYEQYF
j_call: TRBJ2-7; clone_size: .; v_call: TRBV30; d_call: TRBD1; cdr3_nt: TGTGCCTGGAGTGTACTGGGGGCAGGGGGCAAGCAGTACTTC; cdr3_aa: CAWSVLGAGGKQYF
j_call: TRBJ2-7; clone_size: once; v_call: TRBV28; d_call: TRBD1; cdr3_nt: TGTGCCAGCAGTTTTAGGTTGGGACAGACGACTTACTCCTACGAGCAGTACTTC; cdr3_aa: CASSFRLGQTTYSYEQYF
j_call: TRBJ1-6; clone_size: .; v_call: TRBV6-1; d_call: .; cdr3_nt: TGTGCCAGCAGTGGTACCGGGACTATTCCTTCACCCCTCCACTTT; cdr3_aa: CASSGTGTIPSPLHF
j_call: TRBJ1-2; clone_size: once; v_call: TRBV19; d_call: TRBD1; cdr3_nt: TGTGCCAGTAGTACATATCAGGGGGCAGCTGATGGCTACACCTTC; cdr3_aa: CASSTYQGAADGYTF
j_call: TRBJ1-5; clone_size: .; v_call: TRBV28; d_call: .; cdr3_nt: TGTGCCAGCATTATGGGACACTGGGGGAATCAGCCCCAGCATTTT; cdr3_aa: CASIMGHWGNQPQHF
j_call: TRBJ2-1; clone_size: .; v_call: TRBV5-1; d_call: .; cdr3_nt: TGCGCCAGCAGCTTAGCTGTTGGTGAGCAGTTCTTC; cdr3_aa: CASSLAVGEQFF
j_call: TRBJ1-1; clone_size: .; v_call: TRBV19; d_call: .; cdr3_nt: TGTGCCAGTAGTATGATTAAGTCCCTCGGGGCTTCTGAAGCTTTCTTT; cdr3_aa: CASSMIKSLGASEAFF
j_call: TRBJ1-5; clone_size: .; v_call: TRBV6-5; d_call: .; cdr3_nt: TGTGCCAGCAGTTCACATTGGTTGAGCAATCAGCCCCAGCATTTT; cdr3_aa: CASSSHWLSNQPQHF
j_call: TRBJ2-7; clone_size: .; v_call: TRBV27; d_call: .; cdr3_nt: TGTGCCAGCAGTTTAGAGGGGGGAGACGAGCAGTACTTC; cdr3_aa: CASSLEGGDEQYF
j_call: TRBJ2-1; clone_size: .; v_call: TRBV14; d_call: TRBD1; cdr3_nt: TGTGCCAGCAGCCACGCCGGGACAGGGGGCGTAGATGAGCAGTTCTTC; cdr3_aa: CASSHAGTGGVDEQFF
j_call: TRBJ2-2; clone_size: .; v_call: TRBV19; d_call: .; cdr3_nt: TGTGCCAGTAGTATTGTGGGGCTCGGCACCGGGGAGCTGTTTTTT; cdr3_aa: CASSIVGLGTGELFF
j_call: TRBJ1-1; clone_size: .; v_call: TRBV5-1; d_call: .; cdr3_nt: TGCGCCAGCAGCTTGATACGGGACAATCCCGAAGCTTTCTTT; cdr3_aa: CASSLIRDNPEAFF
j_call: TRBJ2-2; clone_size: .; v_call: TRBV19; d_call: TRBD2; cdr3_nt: TGTGCCAGTAGTATAACTAGCGGGAGAAGGACCGGGGAGCTGTTTTTT; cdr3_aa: CASSITSGRRTGELFF
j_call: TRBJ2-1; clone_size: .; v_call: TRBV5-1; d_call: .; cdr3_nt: TGCGCCAGCAGCTTCACGCTAGACAATGAGCAGTTCTTC; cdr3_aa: CASSFTLDNEQFF
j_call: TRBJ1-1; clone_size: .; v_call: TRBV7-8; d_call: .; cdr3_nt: TGTGCCAGCAGCCGATGGTCAGGGACGAACACTGAAGCTTTCTTT; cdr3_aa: CASSRWSGTNTEAFF
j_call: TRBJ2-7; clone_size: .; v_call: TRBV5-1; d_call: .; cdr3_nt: TGCGCCAGCAGCTTAAGCCTACGCTACGAGCAGTACTTC; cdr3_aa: CASSLSLRYEQYF
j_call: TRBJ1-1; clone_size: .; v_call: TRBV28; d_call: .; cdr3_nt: TGTGCCAGCAGTTCGGGTGAAAGAGCCAGGAACACTGAAGCTTTCTTT; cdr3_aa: CASSSGERARNTEAFF
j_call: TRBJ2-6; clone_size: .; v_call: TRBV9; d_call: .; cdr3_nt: TGTGCCAGCAGCCTTGTCCACCGTACGTCTGGGGCCAACGTCCTGACTTTC; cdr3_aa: CASSLVHRTSGANVLTF
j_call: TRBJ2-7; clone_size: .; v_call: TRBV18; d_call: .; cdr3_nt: TGTGCCAGCTCACGGAATGGGGAAAACGAGCAGTACTTC; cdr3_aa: CASSRNGENEQYF
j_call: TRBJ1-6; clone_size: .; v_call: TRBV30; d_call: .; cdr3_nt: TGTGCCTGGAGACTCAGATTGTATAATTCACCCCTCCACTTT; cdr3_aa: CAWRLRLYNSPLHF
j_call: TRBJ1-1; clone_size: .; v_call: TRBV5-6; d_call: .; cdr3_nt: TGTGCCAGCAGCCTTTTTCAGGCCGACGTTTTGAACACTGAAGCTTTCTTT; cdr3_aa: CASSLFQADVLNTEAFF
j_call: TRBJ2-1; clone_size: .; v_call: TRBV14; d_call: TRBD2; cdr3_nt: TGTGCCAGCAGCCAAGAGGGGCGACTAGCGGGGACTTACAATGAGCAGTTCTTC; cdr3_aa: CASSQEGRLAGTYNEQFF
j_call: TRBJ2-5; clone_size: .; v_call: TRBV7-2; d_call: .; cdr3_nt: TGTGCCAGCAGCTTAATTTTCGGAATACAAGAGACCCAGTACTTC; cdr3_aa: CASSLIFGIQETQYF
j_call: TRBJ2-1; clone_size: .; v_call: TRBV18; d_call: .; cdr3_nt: TGTGCCAGCTCACCTATGACAGTCAACCGGGGCAATGAGCAGTTCTTC; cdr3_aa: CASSPMTVNRGNEQFF
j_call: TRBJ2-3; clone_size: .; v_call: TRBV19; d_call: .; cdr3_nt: TGTGCCAGTAGTATTCCGGGACATGCAGATACGCAGTATTTT; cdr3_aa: CASSIPGHADTQYF
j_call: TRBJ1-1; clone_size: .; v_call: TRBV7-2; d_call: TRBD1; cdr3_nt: TGTGCCAGCAGCCCCAGGGGGCGGAGCACTGAAGCTTTCTTT; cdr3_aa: CASSPRGRSTEAFF
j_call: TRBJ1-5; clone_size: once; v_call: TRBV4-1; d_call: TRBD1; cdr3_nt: TGCGCCAGCAGCCAAGAGACACAGGGGGGCGGTCAGCCCCAGCATTTT; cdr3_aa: CASSQETQGGGQPQHF